This T cell receptor (beta chain) was sequenced during a study of OX40 agonist ivuxolimab in advanced cancers. Regarding the research as a whole: The costimulatory receptor OX40 (CD134) was targeted by ivuxolimab, a fully human IgG2 agonistic monoclonal antibody. Partial responses occurred in three dose-escalation patients, of whom one had hepatocellular carcinoma and two had cutaneous melanoma. The purpose of peripheral TCRbeta sequencing was to test whether ivuxolimab changed TCR sequence diversity and led to clonal T-cell expansion. Intravenous ivuxolimab was administered to patients every 2 weeks at six dose levels: 0.01, 0.1, 0.3, 1.5, 3 and 10 mg/kg. The paper reports the monotherapy dose-escalation portion (N of about 50 patients) of the phase I ivuxolimab trial. In the dose-escalation cohort, approximately 82% of patients were male, and the mean age was roughly 60 years, with a range of about 23 to 85. Prior anti-PD-1, anti-PD-L1 or anti-CTLA-4 therapy was permitted, and checkpoint inhibitors had been received by roughly 42% of dose-escalation patients. Of the roughly 52 patients in dose escalation, some 20 had hepatocellular carcinoma, about 15 had melanoma, 9 had renal cell carcinoma and 9 had head and neck cancer.

The CDR3 has 14 amino acids, counting the end cysteine and phenylalanine. The CDR3 DNA has 42 bases and is translated from base 1. In the germline V gene, CDR1 corresponds to SGHTA and CDR2 to FQGNSA. A distance of 13 bases separates the germline ends of V and J, which lose 5 bases and 2 bases respectively. Patients with autoimmune disease history or receiving systemic immunosuppression were excluded from the trial. Peripheral blood for TCR sequencing was collected from all dose cohorts at baseline, on cycle 4 day 1, and on cycle 7 day 1. Samples were obtained from an open-label, multicenter, first-in-human phase I dose-escalation trial of ivuxolimab. Adults with locally advanced or metastatic head and neck squamous cell, hepatocellular, melanoma or renal cell carcinoma were enrolled in the trial. CD4+ and CD8+ T cells were sorted separately from peripheral blood before TCR sequencing. In regard to this clone: What this receptor recognizes is not known. Per-nucleotide qualities are absent, and no much larger clonotype sits a single base away.

Overall study results and their limits: After ivuxolimab, more expanded clones were found on average in CD8+ T cells than in CD4+ T cells. Low levels of normalized T-cell clonal expansion were also seen in some nonresponding patients. At doses of 0.1 to 3.0 mg/kg, clonal expansion of both CD4+ and CD8+ T cells in blood was seen between baseline and week 6. The antigen specificity of the peripheral T cells that underwent clonal expansion was not determined. In partial responders in the 0.1-3.0 mg/kg groups, normalized peripheral clonal expansion was found to be among the lowest, especially among CD8+ T cells.

To sequence the TCRbeta CDR3 region, genomic DNA was isolated from the sorted cells. The immunoSEQ Assay was used for sequencing of TCRbeta CDR3 regions. TCRdb provides this immuneACCESS table in a form limited to in-frame rearrangements. Some clones are lacking; in checked studies, under half of them reflect an unresolved V gene, and why the rest are absent is not known. Within this sample are tens of thousands of clones, with 70% to 90% of them counted one time only. Clones ranked in the top ten supply about 5.1% of the sample. This chain joins TRBV7-2 to TRBJ2-7; a tentative D call is TRBD2 (6 bases match). Sample: CD4+ or CD8+ T cells sorted from blood, taken in a trial of the OX40 agonist ivuxolimab. This receptor was obtained from an adult with an advanced solid tumor such as melanoma, head and neck, liver or kidney cancer. CDR3 sequence: CASSPAGLTYEQYF. The bases read TGTGCCAGCAGCCCAGCGGGCCTCACCTACGAGCAGTACTTC.